This TCR beta chain emerged from a study of shared clonotypes between healthy human individuals. Study-level findings and limits: Richness estimates generally favored naive over memory subsets. Between four donors, naive CD4 clonotypes were shared at a level of approximately 5%.

About this clone itself: The antigen is not known.

Terminally differentiated effector memory CD45RA+ cells were excluded by CCR7 positive selection of CD45RO-negative cells. The study enrolled healthy HIV-negative adults without recent acute infections or vaccinations as donors. All the donors were Caucasian adults who lived in Nashville, Tennessee. Clones were sequenced by immunoSEQ multiplex PCR, and TCRdb holds only the in-frame ones, with some missing. The data hold about 1,800,000 clones, with about 95% observed a single time. The sequenced sample consisted of naive CD8+ T cells sorted from blood. The receptor was derived from a young man in good health.

DNA for the CDR3: TGTGCCAGCAGATCAATCCATCCCGGGACAGGGTTTTACGAGCAGTACTTC. Translating gives CASRSIHPGTGFYEQYF. This chain joins TRBV27 and TRBJ2-7, with 9 bases matching TRBD1. This CDR3 is built from 17 residues. Germline V gene data show CDR1 as MNHEY and CDR2 as SMNVEV (reference sequence). V trimming: 6 bases; J trimming: 4 bases; junction bases outside the gene matches: 16.